Following are 26 T cell receptor beta chains from one sample sequenced in a study of human T cells and chemical hapten exposure. TCRdb re-derived calls from the RACE reads in MiXCR, one entry per CDR3 protein. The sample contains a few hundred thousand distinct CDR3 sequences, 5% to 6.5% of which appear only once. This sample's time point: pre-sensitization, week 0. The sample's treatment: therapeutic diphenylcyclopropenone sensitization with weekly scalp DPC. The material was whole blood, obtained in connection with sensitization to the hapten diphenylcyclopropenone (DPC). The receptors were sampled from a woman aged 18-30 years with alopecia areata. Some clones in this sample may be carry-over from other donors' samples.

This clonotype was counted between two and nine times. This chain links TRBV6-5 with TRBJ1-4; D unclear. The V gene lost 5 bases and the J gene lost 0 bases, with 13 bases spanning the gap. Germline V gives CDR1 MNHEY, CDR2 SVGAGI. The CDR3 runs to 16 residues. As DNA, the CDR3 is TGTGCCAGCAGTAGACTAGGAGTAGCAACTAATGAAAAACTGTTTTTT. Amino acids: CASSRLGVATNEKLFF.

This clonotype occurred a few times. The V gene is TRBV9, the J gene TRBJ1-6; TRBD1 is a possible D gene (6 bases). CDR3 size: 16 residues. Germline V gene sequence: CDR1 SGDLS, CDR2 YYNGEE. The germline V and J ends were trimmed by 4 bases and 3 bases, with 14 bases remaining between them. In nucleotides, the CDR3 is TGTGCCAGCAGCCTCTTGGGAGGGGGCTATAATTCACCCCTCCACTTT. The encoded protein is CASSLLGGGYNSPLHF.

This clonotype was found many times. The chain combines TRBV14 with TRBJ2-2; no clear D. Germline V CDR1 and CDR2: SGHDN, FVKESK. V was trimmed by 5 bases and J by 5 bases, leaving 9 bases between them. The CDR3 spans 13 residues. The chain's CDR3 is CASSVKRTGELFF. In DNA form, the CDR3 reads TGTGCCAGCAGCGTAAAGAGAACCGGGGAGCTGTTTTTT.

The rearrangement uses TRBV6-2 or TRBV6-3 and TRBJ1-1, with D unclear. Germline CDR1 reads MNHEY; CDR2 reads SVGEGT. The CDR3 is made up of 19 amino acids. V lost 2 bases, J lost 5 bases, and 27 bases lay in between. DNA of the CDR3: TGTGCCAGCAGTTACGTTTTTTTTGAGGGAGAAGGGATTCGGACTGAAGCTTTCTTT. Protein sequence: CASSYVFFEGEGIRTEAFF.

This clonotype was seen at least ten times. This sequence joins TRBV5-1 and TRBJ2-3, with D perhaps TRBD1 (5 bases). This CDR3 region has 16 residues. Per the germline V gene, CDR1 is SGHRS and CDR2 is YFSETQ. The V end lost 0 bases, the J end lost 4 bases, and 15 bases lay between the germline ends. CDR3 DNA sequence: TGCGCCAGCAGCTTGGGGGGCCTTCCCAGGTCAGATACGCAGTATTTT. Its translation is CASSLGGLPRSDTQYF.

This clonotype has just a few counts. V gene TRBV6-5 combines with J gene TRBJ2-7; 8 bases line up with TRBD1. After removal of 10 bases from V and 6 bases from J, the junction contained 11 bases not matched to a gene. Germline lookup yields CDR1 MNHEY and CDR2 SVGAGI. The CDR3 covers 13 residues. CDR3 bases: TGTGCCACCATGGCCCTGACAGGGGTCGAGCAGTACTTC. Protein product: CATMALTGVEQYF.

This chain connects TRBV14 to TRBJ1-2; unclear D gene. Germline V gene data show CDR1 as SGHDN and CDR2 as FVKESK. V dropped 3 bases and J dropped 2 bases, with 10 bases sitting between them. The CDR3 has 14 residues. The CDR3 DNA is TGTGCCAGCAGCCAGACCAGGTTGAACTATGGCTACACCTTC. Its protein product is CASSQTRLNYGYTF.

This clonotype was found a few times. The chain uses TRBV7-9 and TRBJ2-1, with 7 bases lining up with TRBD1. The germline V gene has CDR1 SEHNR and CDR2 FQNEAQ (reference sequence). V was clipped by 5 bases and J by 4 bases; unmatched bases: 11. The CDR3 spans 16 residues. The CDR3 loop is CASSPQSGTDYNEQFF. Here the CDR3 DNA reads TGTGCCAGCAGCCCTCAATCCGGGACAGATTACAATGAGCAGTTCTTC.

J is TRBJ2-7 and V is TRBV28; either TRBD1 or TRBD2 may supply D (5 bases each). Trimming took off 2 bases at V and 7 bases at J, with 15 bases between the two ends. CDR3 length: 14 amino acids. Per germline, CDR1 MDHEN and CDR2 SYDVKM. The CDR3 is CASSLTGTGSEQYF. DNA of the CDR3: TGTGCCAGCAGTTTAACCGGGACGGGGTCTGAGCAGTACTTC.

The chain couples TRBV4-1 to TRBJ2-1; D is uncertain. Trimming took 1 base from V and 8 from J, leaving 6 bases between them. Germline values: CDR1 MGHRA, CDR2 YSYEKL. This CDR3 is 12 amino acids long. Written as DNA, the CDR3 is TGCGCCAGCAGCCAAGCCCCCCATGAGCAGTTCTTC. Translating gives CASSQAPHEQFF.

This clonotype was counted many times. The chain carries TRBV9 and TRBJ2-3; 7 bases map to TRBD2. The junction had 9 bases not matched to a gene; V was cut back by 3 bases and J by 5 bases. Germline assignment: CDR1 SGDLS and CDR2 YYNGEE. The CDR3 consists of 15 residues. CDR3 residues: CASSEGRGVRDTQYF. CDR3 DNA sequence: TGTGCCAGCAGCGAGGGCCGGGGGGTCAGAGATACGCAGTATTTT.

This clonotype was seen more than once but under ten times. The chain employs TRBV29-1 and TRBJ2-5; D is unclear. Per the germline V gene, CDR1 is SQVTM and CDR2 is ANQGSEA. The CDR3 loop spans 11 amino acids. Deletions cut 7 bases from V and 4 bases from J, with 10 bases between. Here the CDR3 DNA reads TGCAGCGGGACGCAAACAGAGACCCAGTACTTC. It specifies CSGTQTETQYF.

This clonotype was observed at least ten times. This chain connects TRBV12-3 or TRBV12-4 to TRBJ2-7; D is uncertain. This CDR3 has 14 amino acids. V was pared by 5 bases and J by 4 bases, with 15 bases between. Written as DNA, the CDR3 is TGTGCCAGCAGTCCAGAACCTTTTATGTACGAGCAGTACTTC. Encoded protein: CASSPEPFMYEQYF.

The chain joins TRBV18 to TRBJ1-2, with 8 bases identical to TRBD1. The germline V gene encodes CDR1 KGHSH and CDR2 LQKENI. This CDR3 region has 16 residues. Trimming at V came to 0 bases and at J to 4 bases, leaving 7 bases not matched to a gene. CDR3 sequence (DNA): TGTGCCAGCTCACCACCAGGACAGGGATCAACCTATGGCTACACCTTC. Translated: CASSPPGQGSTYGYTF.

The chain carries TRBV5-4 and TRBJ2-7; 9 bases are a match to TRBD1. This CDR3 spans 13 amino acids. CDR1 is SGHNT, CDR2 YYREEE, per germline (reference sequence). V gave up 0 bases and J gave up 9 bases; unmatched junction bases: 4. The CDR3 DNA follows: TGTGCCAGCAGCTTGGAAACAGGGGGCGTGCAGTACTTC. Translation: CASSLETGGVQYF.

The V and J genes are TRBV2 and TRBJ2-7; 14 nucleotides agree with TRBD2. Per the germline V gene, CDR1 is SNHLY and CDR2 is FYNNEI. V gave up 5 bases and J gave up 1 base; unmatched junction bases: 7. The CDR3 totals 17 residues. CDR3 in DNA: TGTGCCAGCAGTCCGGGACTAGCGGGGGATATTTCCTACGAGCAGTACTTC. Translating gives CASSPGLAGDISYEQYF.

This clonotype was recorded a few times. The gene calls are TRBV5-1 and TRBJ1-1, with D possibly TRBD1 on 5 matching bases. The CDR3 loop spans 15 amino acids. V lost 4 bases to trimming and J lost 1 base, with 14 bases between them. Germline lookup yields CDR1 SGHRS and CDR2 YFSETQ. This chain's CDR3 is CASSEIGVENTEAFF. The CDR3 region has the DNA TGCGCCAGCAGCGAAATAGGGGTTGAGAACACTGAAGCTTTCTTT.

This clonotype was seen at least ten times. The chain recombines TRBV7-9 with TRBJ2-7; 10 nucleotides line up with TRBD1. Germline assignment: CDR1 SEHNR and CDR2 FQNEAQ (reference sequence). The V and J ends lost 7 bases and 7 bases, in that order; junction bases with no gene match: 10. This CDR3 contains 14 residues. The CDR3 loop reads CASTQDRGVWEQYF. CDR3 coding DNA: TGTGCCAGCACGCAGGACAGGGGGGTTTGGGAGCAGTACTTC. The full variable domain, in which reference TRBV7-9 and TRBJ2-7 provide the parts outside the CDR3, is DTGVSQNPRHKITKRGQNVTFRCDPISEHNRLYWYRQTLGQGPEFLTYFQNEAQLEKSRLLSDRFSAERPKGSFSTLEIQRTEQGDSAMYLCASTQDRGVWEQYFGPGTRLTVT.

This clonotype was detected many times. The V call is TRBV7-9, the J call TRBJ1-1; D remains ambiguous. The CDR3 has 16 residues. V was shortened by 1 base and J by 2 bases, with 14 bases between the two germline ends. CDR1 and CDR2 from the germline V gene are SEHNR and FQNEAQ (reference sequence). CDR3 coding DNA: TGTGCCAGCAGCTTAGGTGGTCGGAAAAGAAACACTGAAGCTTTCTTT. Its translation: CASSLGGRKRNTEAFF.

Concerning this clonotype itself: One junction end disagrees with the germline gene, perhaps due to a read error. The chain joins TRBV6-5 to TRBJ1-6, with 11 bases matching TRBD1. The CDR3 contains 14 residues. CDR1 and CDR2 (germline): MNHEY, SVGAGI. CDR3 nucleotides: TGTGCCGGCAGCCGGGGACAGGGGGAACCACCCCTCCACTTT. It is translated as CAGSRGQGEPPLHF.

This clonotype appeared a few times. The chain is built from TRBV6-2 or TRBV6-3 and TRBJ2-2; the D gene is possibly TRBD1 (5 bases). Looked up from germline, CDR1 is MNHEY and CDR2 is SVGEGT. The CDR3 runs to 13 residues. V lost 6 bases to trimming and J lost 6 bases, with 11 bases between them. The CDR3 sequence is CASRRGSPGELFF. The CDR3, as DNA: TGTGCCAGCAGAAGGGGATCCCCCGGGGAGCTGTTTTTT.

This clonotype was observed a few times. This chain links TRBV12-3 or TRBV12-4 with TRBJ2-1; possibly TRBD1 or TRBD2 for D (5 bases each). The V end was cut by 0 bases, the J end by 4 bases, with 16 bases between. CDR3 length: 17 residues. The CDR3 nucleotides read TGTGCCAGCAGTTTAGCGCCCGAGGGTAAGGGGTACAATGAGCAGTTCTTC. It yields the protein CASSLAPEGKGYNEQFF.

This clonotype was recorded at least ten times. The rearrangement uses TRBV7-9 and TRBJ1-1, with 7 bases aligning to TRBD1. The CDR3 is made up of 15 amino acids. Germline V gene sequence: CDR1 SEHNR, CDR2 FQNEAQ (reference sequence). V shed 6 bases and J 4 bases; nucleotides not matched to a gene: 11. CDR3 sequence (DNA): TGTGCCAGCAGTCTTCTACTGGGACAGCCCACTGAAGCTTTCTTT. It specifies CASSLLLGQPTEAFF.

This clonotype was detected many times. V gene TRBV15 combines with J gene TRBJ2-5, with 8 bases aligning to TRBD2. The CDR3 contains 15 residues. The germline gives CDR1 LNHNV, CDR2 YYDKDF (reference sequence). The V segment lost 0 bases and the J segment 5 bases; nucleotides outside the gene matches: 5. CDR3 coding DNA: TGTGCCACCAGCAGAGATCGGGAGGGATCCGAGACCCAGTACTTC. Protein: CATSRDREGSETQYF.

There are a few counts of this clonotype. The chain carries TRBV7-2 and TRBJ1-1; TRBD1 aligns across 8 bases. Looked up from germline, CDR1 is SGHTA and CDR2 is FQGNSA. The J segment lost 11 bases and the V segment lost 2 bases, leaving 13 bases of the junction unmatched. The CDR3 is 15 residues long. CDR3 in DNA: TGTGCCAGCAGCTTACGAGGTGCAGGGGGCTCTCGGGCTTTCTTT. It encodes CASSLRGAGGSRAFF.

This clonotype was seen more than once but under ten times. This chain joins TRBV5-1 and TRBJ2-3; TRBD2 might be the D (6 bases). There are 16 residues in the CDR3. Trimming removed 1 base from V and 3 bases from J, with 15 bases in between. Germline V gene sequence: CDR1 SGHRS, CDR2 YFSETQ. The DNA for the CDR3 is TGCGCCAGCAGCTTGTCTATACGGGGGATGACAGATACGCAGTATTTT. Amino acids: CASSLSIRGMTDTQYF. The whole variable domain, filled in from reference TRBV5-1 and TRBJ2-3, reads KAGVTQTPRYLIKTRGQQVTLSCSPISGHRSVSWYQQTPGQGLQFLFEYFSETQRNKGNFPGRFSGRQFSNSRSEMNVSTLELGDSALYLCASSLSIRGMTDTQYFGPGTRLTVL.